A single sample is the source of the 18 T cell receptor beta chains below, sequenced in a study of regulatory T cells in long-lasting Graves disease. HTBI primers from iRepertoire and Arm-PCR of CDR3 regions yielded the TCR beta libraries. TCRdb processed the multiplex PCR reads anew with MiXCR; each CDR3 protein has one entry. Of some 330,000 distinct CDR3 sequences listed, roughly 23% are singletons. The time point is: persistent/refractory GD, antithyroid drugs over 5 years with positive TRAb. PBMC RNA was the source of the TCR library. The starting material was peripheral blood mononuclear cells (PBMCs), obtained when the disease was refractory, from a patient treated with antithyroid drugs. These receptors all come from a woman between 35 and 50 years old with Graves disease.

This clonotype has a handful of counts. The CDR3 is CASSETGSTDTQYF. The CDR3, as DNA: TGTGCCAGCAGCGAGACAGGTAGCACAGATACGCAGTATTTT. The chain recombines TRBV5-6 with TRBJ2-3; D is perhaps TRBD1 (6 bases). Germline V lookup: CDR1 SGHDT, CDR2 YYEEEE. CDR3 length: 14 residues. V shed 4 bases and J shed 0 bases, with 9 bases lying between them.

This clonotype occurred a few times. This chain uses TRBV7-3 with TRBJ1-1, with D possibly TRBD1 on 5 matching bases. CDR3 length: 12 residues. Germline values: CDR1 SGHTA, CDR2 FQGTGA. The V end lost 5 bases, the J end lost 10 bases, and 14 bases lay between the germline ends. In nucleotides, the CDR3 is TGTGCCAGCAGCCAGGACCGGGACCGAGCTTTCTTT. Residues: CASSQDRDRAFF.

This chain joins TRBV20-1 and TRBJ2-5, with 7 bases aligning to TRBD1. Unmatched junction bases numbered 13, after V lost 6 bases and J lost 9 bases. The CDR3 is made up of 13 amino acids. CDR1 and CDR2 (germline): DFQATT, SNEGSKA (reference sequence). The CDR3 nucleotides are TGCAGTGCCCCTCCGACAGGGAATGCGGCCCAGTACTTC. Protein product: CSAPPTGNAAQYF.

This clonotype was seen repeatedly, ten times or more. The chain is built from TRBV6-5 and TRBJ1-1, with TRBD1 matching 10 bases. V was clipped by 6 bases and J by 5 bases; unmatched bases: 12. The germline V gene has CDR1 MNHEY and CDR2 SVGAGI. This CDR3 has 16 amino acids. The DNA of the CDR3 is TGTGCCAGCAGGTACATCCGTCGGACAGGGGGAACTGAAGCTTTCTTT. Residues: CASRYIRRTGGTEAFF.

This clonotype was counted ten times or more. One end of the junction does not line up with germline, which may come from a read error. The rearrangement links TRBV28 to TRBJ2-5; D is undetermined. Germline CDR1 is MDHEN and CDR2 is SYDVKM. The CDR3 totals 11 residues. CDR3 nucleotides: TGTGCCAGCAGTTTAAGTAGGGAAAAGGACTTC. Its protein is CASSLSREKDF.

This clonotype has only a few counts. The chain joins TRBV19 to TRBJ1-1; 7 bases are shared with TRBD1. From germline, CDR1 is LNHDA and CDR2 SQIVND (reference sequence). Trimming cost V 5 bases and J 0 bases; bases outside gene matches: 18. The CDR3 sequence is 19 residues long. The CDR3 is CASSGATGNLPKMNTEAFF. CDR3 sequence (DNA): TGTGCCAGTAGTGGGGCGACAGGGAATCTCCCCAAAATGAACACTGAAGCTTTCTTT. Full variable domain (rest looked up from reference TRBV19 and TRBJ1-1): DGGITQSPKYLFRKEGQNVTLSCEQNLNHDAMYWYRQDPGQGLRLIYYSQIVNDFQKGDIAEGYSVSREKKESFPLTVTSAQKNPTAFYLCASSGATGNLPKMNTEAFFGQGTRLTVV.

This clonotype has ten or more counts. This chain links TRBV20-1 with TRBJ2-4, with D unresolved. CDR3 length equals 12 residues. Germline V gene data show CDR1 as DFQATT and CDR2 as SNEGSKA (reference sequence). V shed 5 bases and J shed 12 bases, with 17 bases lying between them. The CDR3 region is CSAQTWANAQYF. CDR3 DNA: TGCAGTGCTCAGACTTGGGCGAACGCTCAGTACTTC.

This clonotype was picked up many times. The V call is TRBV6-1, the J call TRBJ2-5, with 8 positions matching TRBD1. The germline V gene has CDR1 MNHNS and CDR2 SASEGT. V lost 5 bases and J lost 1; bases outside the gene matches: 6. The CDR3 spans 15 residues. Here the CDR3 reads CASSNGGTGQETQYF. DNA of the CDR3: TGTGCCAGCAGTAATGGAGGGACAGGCCAAGAGACCCAGTACTTC.

J is TRBJ1-2 and V is TRBV14; weak D call: TRBD1 (5 bases). Trimming took off 0 bases at V and 7 bases at J, with 15 bases between the two ends. Germline lookup yields CDR1 SGHDN and CDR2 FVKESK. The length of the CDR3 is 15 residues. The CDR3 coding sequence is TGTGCCAGCAGCCAAGATTTGGGACTTAGGAGTGGCTACACCTTC. It yields the protein CASSQDLGLRSGYTF.

This clonotype was seen repeatedly, ten times or more. This chain links TRBV9 with TRBJ2-5; D is perhaps TRBD2 (5 bases). Germline V gene data show CDR1 as SGDLS and CDR2 as YYNGEE. The CDR3 runs 13 residues. V shed 0 bases and J shed 3 bases, with 6 bases lying between them. CDR3 sequence reads: CASSVVGEETQYF. The CDR3 DNA sequence: TGTGCCAGCAGCGTAGTCGGGGAAGAGACCCAGTACTTC.

This clonotype has just a few counts. Without the conserved terminal phenylalanine or tryptophan, this CDR3 likely stems from a read error. V and J are TRBV27 and TRBJ2-7, with D perhaps TRBD1 or TRBD2 (5 bases each). Trimming shortened V by 0 bases and J by 4 bases, and 13 bases separated the two germline ends. The germline V gene encodes CDR1 MNHEY and CDR2 SMNVEV (reference sequence). The CDR3 runs 15 residues. In nucleotides, the CDR3 is TGTGCCAGCAGTTTATCGGGGGACGGTTATTACGAGCAGTACTCC. It encodes CASSLSGDGYYEQYS.

This clonotype came up a few times. This chain uses TRBV11-2 with TRBJ2-2; TRBD2 is a possible D gene (5 bases). Trimming took off 5 bases at V and 7 bases at J, with 11 bases between the two ends. Germline V lookup: CDR1 SGHAT, CDR2 FQNNGV. The CDR3 length is 13 residues. CDR3 region: CASSPPAGGELFF. The DNA for the CDR3 is TGTGCCAGCAGCCCCCCCGCGGGCGGGGAGCTGTTTTTT.

This clonotype was seen ten or more times. The rearrangement links TRBV27 to TRBJ2-7, with D hard to call. Germline values: CDR1 MNHEY, CDR2 SMNVEV (reference sequence). The CDR3 sequence is 13 residues long. The V and J ends lost 3 bases and 7 bases respectively, with 13 bases between them. CDR3 sequence reads: CASSLVRVGEQYF. The CDR3 DNA reads TGTGCCAGCAGTTTGGTAAGGGTTGGTGAGCAGTACTTC.

With respect to this clonotype: A much bigger clone sits one base away, suggesting this may be a read error. As the CDR3 is not closed by the conserved phenylalanine or tryptophan, this likely results from a read error. The chain recombines TRBV28 with TRBJ2-5, with 8 bases fitting TRBD1. Germline CDR1 and CDR2: MDHEN and SYDVKM. This CDR3 is built from 12 residues. V lost 6 bases to trimming and J lost 11 bases; unmatched junction nucleotides: 8. The CDR3 bases are TGTGCCAGCAGCCTACAGGGGGGTAGGCAGTACTCC. Its protein is CASSLQGGRQYS.

The count of this clonotype is one. This chain links TRBV6-2 or TRBV6-3 with TRBJ2-7; D might be TRBD1 (6 bases). The CDR3 extends over 15 amino acids. CDR1 MNHEY and CDR2 SVGEGT come from the germline V gene. The V gene lost 2 bases and the J gene lost 4 bases, with 15 bases spanning the gap. The CDR3 reads CASSYPGHGRYEQYF. As DNA, the CDR3 is TGTGCCAGCAGTTACCCGGGACACGGTCGATACGAGCAGTACTTC.

This clonotype was seen at least ten times. The chain recombines TRBV28 with TRBJ1-1; no firm D call. There are 11 residues in the CDR3. Germline CDR1 and CDR2: MDHEN and SYDVKM. Trimming removed 3 bases from V and 11 bases from J, with 10 bases in between. The CDR3 nucleotides are TGTGCCAGCAGTTTGGGAGCGAGGGCTTTCTTT. Translation: CASSLGARAFF.

This clonotype was counted many times. V is TRBV6-1 and J is TRBJ1-1; TRBD1 matches 7 bases. The CDR3 totals 14 residues. V shed 4 bases and J 1 base; nucleotides not matched to a gene: 3. CDR1 and CDR2 from the germline V gene are MNHNS and SASEGT. The CDR3 loop is CASSAGTENTEAFF. The CDR3 coding sequence is TGTGCCAGCAGTGCCGGGACAGAGAACACTGAAGCTTTCTTT.

The chain recombines TRBV10-3 with TRBJ2-6, with a tentative D call TRBD2 (6 bases). CDR3 length: 13 residues. The germline gives CDR1 ENHRY, CDR2 SYGVKD. Trimming took off 8 bases at V and 2 bases at J, with 7 bases between the two ends. In nucleotides, the CDR3 is TGTGCCATCGGCGGGACTGGGGCCAACGTCCTGACTTTC. Protein product: CAIGGTGANVLTF.